This entry is about one TCR beta chain. The data are from a study of response to subunit inactivated influenza vaccine. In TCRdb, the RT-PCR reads were re-called with MiXCR into one record per CDR3 protein. Of 250,000 to 350,000 distinct CDR3 sequences in the sample, around 22% were seen once. Germline V gene sequence: CDR1 LGHNA, CDR2 YSLEER. The CDR3 has 16 residues. V was clipped by 1 base and J by 3 bases, with 12 bases between them. This TCR came from a man between 50 and 75 years old who received an inactivated influenza vaccine. The input for sequencing was PBMCs from blood, taken 21 months after vaccination. This sequence joins TRBV4-3 and TRBJ1-4; D is unresolved. The CDR3 DNA follows: TGCGCCAGCAGCCAAGGCTCGACGGAGGCTAATGAAAAACTGTTTTTT. Residues: CASSQGSTEANEKLFF.